The T cell receptor (beta chain) described here comes from a study of T cell changes during pregnancy in multiple sclerosis. Profiled with immunoSEQ multiplex PCR; TCRdb holds only in-frame clones, not every one. Seen here are nearly 40,000 clones, 85% to 95% observed once, and the top ten hold less than 0.8%. The sequencing here drew on CD4+ T cells from peripheral blood mononuclear cells, taken before pregnancy. The clonotype originates from a female donor with multiple sclerosis, enrolled in a pregnancy study.

CDR3 DNA: TGTGCCTGGAGTCAAGGGGGGGACAGGGGTAACTATGGCTACACCTTC. This translates into CAWSQGGDRGNYGYTF. V is TRBV30 and J is TRBJ1-2; TRBD1 aligns across 10 bases. J lost 1 base, V lost 2 bases, and 7 bases had no gene match. Per germline, CDR1 GTSNPN and CDR2 SVGIG (reference sequence). The length of the CDR3 is 16 residues.